This T cell receptor (beta chain) is from a study of CD8 T cells in Susac syndrome. To note about this clonotype: Its antigen is not identified.

Study-wide results and caveats: The number of individuals included in the study's TCR sequencing and HLA analysis was acknowledged as relatively small.

RNA in amounts of roughly 0.45 to 1 ug was reverse transcribed with random hexamers. Amplification of TCR beta CDR3 across 54 Vbeta and 13 Jbeta was performed with immunoSEQ multiplex PCR. TCRdb ran MiXCR on the immunoSEQ multiplex PCR reads and lists one entry per CDR3 protein. Altogether around 120,000 distinct CDR3 sequences are present, 90% to 95% being singletons, with the ten largest covering approximately 0.093%. Blood CD8+ and CD4+ T cells underwent high-throughput TCR beta sequencing. The multiple sclerosis controls were treatment-naive patients affected by stable or active relapsing-remitting disease. The CDR3 consists of 13 residues. Germline CDR1 and CDR2: SQVTM and ANQGSEA. Trimming left V 2 bases short and J 1 base short, with 7 bases between.

What was sequenced was CD4+ T cells from PBMCs. The chain uses TRBV29-1 and TRBJ2-3; D remains ambiguous. The clonotype originates from a human donor with multiple sclerosis. CDR3 DNA: TGCAGCGTTGAAAGGCAGGGCACAGATACGCAGTATTTT. The encoded protein is CSVERQGTDTQYF.